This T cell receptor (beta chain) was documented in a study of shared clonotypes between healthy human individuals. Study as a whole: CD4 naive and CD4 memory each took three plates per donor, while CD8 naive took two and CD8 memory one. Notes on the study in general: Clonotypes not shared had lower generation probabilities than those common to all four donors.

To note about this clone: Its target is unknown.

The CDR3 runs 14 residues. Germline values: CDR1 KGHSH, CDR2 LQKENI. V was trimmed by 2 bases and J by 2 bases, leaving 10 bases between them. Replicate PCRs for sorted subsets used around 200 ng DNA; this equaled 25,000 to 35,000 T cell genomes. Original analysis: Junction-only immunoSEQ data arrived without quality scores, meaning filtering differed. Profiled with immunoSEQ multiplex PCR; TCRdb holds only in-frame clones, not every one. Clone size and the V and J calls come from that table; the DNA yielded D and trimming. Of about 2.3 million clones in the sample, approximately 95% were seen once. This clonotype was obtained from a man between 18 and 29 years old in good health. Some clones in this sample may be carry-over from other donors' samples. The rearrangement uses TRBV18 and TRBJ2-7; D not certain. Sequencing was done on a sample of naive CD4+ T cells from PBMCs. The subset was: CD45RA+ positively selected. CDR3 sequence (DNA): TGTGCCAGCTCACCAAATATGGCGACCTACGAGCAGTACTTC. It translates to CASSPNMATYEQYF.